This TCR beta chain stems from a study of blood T cell repertoires in COVID-19. Study details: T cells, B-cell-depleted T cells, or PBMCs supplied cDNA or gDNA.

Trimming took 2 bases from V and 0 from J; bases not matched to a gene: 4. The CDR3 is 14 amino acids. Germline-derived CDR1 and CDR2 are GTSNPN and SVGIG (reference sequence). Produced via immunoSEQ multiplex PCR; TCRdb's table is partial and in-frame only. Of about 360,000 clones listed, about 88% were seen once; the top ten hold 7% to 7.5%. This clonotype was sampled from a woman aged 55-70 years with COVID-19, enrolled during active disease. The chain is built from TRBV30 and TRBJ2-7; 7 bases match TRBD2. The sample comprised peripheral blood. CDR3 DNA: TGTGCCTGGAGTTCCGGGGGGTCCTCCTACGAGCAGTACTTC. It translates to CAWSSGGSSYEQYF.